This T cell receptor beta chain was observed in a study of regulatory T cells in long-lasting Graves disease. Time point specified: newly diagnosed GD, antithyroid drugs for less than 3 months. Isolated PBMC RNA provided the starting material for the TCR library. Arm-PCR of CDR3 regions and iRepertoire HTBI primers were used to build TCR beta libraries. TCRdb recomputed calls from the multiplex PCR reads with MiXCR, one row per CDR3 protein. The data hold hundreds of thousands of distinct CDR3 sequences, with under 20% observed a single time. In germline, CDR1 is SQVTM, CDR2 ANQGSEA. V was pared by 2 bases and J by 1 base, with 14 bases between. The CDR3 contains 15 residues. General study results and limits: The study found persistent patients shared more public clonotypes (more than 2,500) than new patients (nearly 1,000). Analyses excluded thyroid tissue, covering peripheral blood alone.

This clonotype was counted ten times or more. Its specificity is not known. These data were likewise used in another study, on T cells in Graves' hyperthyroidism and ophthalmopathy. According to that study: Graves' hyperthyroidism without ophthalmopathy progression within 18 months was termed stable. The HTBI primer set was used in a first-round RT-PCR of the TCR CDR3.

This sequence originates from a woman aged 30 to 39 with Graves disease. Sequenced here: peripheral blood mononuclear cells (PBMCs), sampled at new diagnosis, from a patient treated with antithyroid drugs. The rearrangement joins TRBV29-1 to TRBJ1-1, with a weak D call TRBD1 (6 bases). CDR3 sequence: CSVEWGGMRNTEAFF. In DNA, the CDR3 is TGCAGCGTTGAATGGGGGGGCATGAGGAACACTGAAGCTTTCTTT. The full variable domain, rest sourced from reference TRBV29-1 and TRBJ1-1, is SAVISQKPSRDICQRGTSLTIQCQVDSQVTMMFWYRQQPGQSLTLIATANQGSEATYESGFVIDKFPISRPNLTFSTLTVSNMSPEDSSIYLCSVEWGGMRNTEAFFGQGTRLTVV.